This passage covers 14 T cell receptor beta chains from one sample sequenced in a study of control samples from healthy donors and cancer patients. Measured with immunoSEQ multiplex PCR; TCRdb has only the in-frame clones, and not every one. The table lists approximately 50,000 clones, approximately 86% of them singletons. Sequenced material: PBMCs. These receptors all come from a man aged 60 to 75 with head and neck cancer.

The rearrangement joins TRBV28 to TRBJ1-6, with 9 bases aligning to TRBD1. J gave up 8 bases and V 8 bases, and 7 bases lay outside the gene matches. Germline CDR1 MDHEN, CDR2 SYDVKM. The CDR3 is 14 amino acids. The CDR3 here is CASLEGQGYSPLHF. The CDR3 nucleotides read TGTGCCAGCCTCGAGGGACAGGGTTATTCACCCCTCCACTTT.

This chain connects TRBV6-2 or TRBV6-3 to TRBJ2-5; TRBD2 is a possible D gene (6 bases). Trimming left V 0 bases short and J 2 bases short, with 13 bases between. Germline V gene data show CDR1 as MNHEY and CDR2 as SVGEGT. This CDR3 contains 16 residues. CDR3 nucleotide sequence: TGTGCCAGCAGTTACTCCCCCGGGGGTGGTCAAGAGACCCAGTACTTC. The encoded protein is CASSYSPGGGQETQYF.

This chain connects TRBV30 to TRBJ2-3; TRBD1 matches at 12 bases. Germline V gene data show CDR1 as GTSNPN and CDR2 as SVGIG (reference sequence). The CDR3 is made up of 15 amino acids. The junction had 5 bases not matched to a gene; V was cut back by 4 bases and J by 3 bases. The CDR3 DNA sequence: TGTGCCTGGACCGGGACAGGGGGCTCAACAGATACGCAGTATTTT. Protein sequence: CAWTGTGGSTDTQYF.

The J gene is TRBJ2-1, the V gene TRBV11-2, with 7 bases identical to TRBD1. The germline CDR1 and CDR2 sequences are SGHAT and FQNNGV. The V segment lost 8 bases and the J segment 2 bases; nucleotides outside the gene matches: 3. The CDR3 sequence is 13 residues long. The CDR3 nucleotides are TGTGCCAGCCGAGGGGGCCCCTACAATGAGCAGTTCTTC. Translating it yields CASRGGPYNEQFF.

The J gene is TRBJ1-4, the V gene TRBV9; 8 bases agree with TRBD1. Looked up from germline, CDR1 is SGDLS and CDR2 is YYNGEE. The CDR3 extends over 15 amino acids. With 4 bases clipped from V and 7 bases from J, the junction kept 9 bases outside the gene matches. Here the CDR3 reads CASSLLGQGGEKLFF. The CDR3 DNA reads TGTGCCAGCAGCCTGTTAGGACAGGGAGGTGAAAAACTGTTTTTT.

The genes are TRBV19 and TRBJ1-1; no definite D call. V lost 2 bases, J lost 7 bases, and 14 bases lay in between. The CDR3 spans 14 residues. Germline assignment: CDR1 LNHDA and CDR2 SQIVND (reference sequence). The CDR3 nucleotides are TGTGCCAGTAGTATAACGGCCGGGGTGGGTGAAGCTTTCTTT. Translating it yields CASSITAGVGEAFF.

The chain joins TRBV3-1 (or the pseudogene TRBV3-2) to TRBJ2-1; the D gene is possibly TRBD1 (6 bases). Trimming removed 4 bases at V and 6 bases at J, with 10 bases between. There are 13 residues in the CDR3. The germline V gene has CDR1 LGHDT and CDR2 YNNKEL (reference sequence). The CDR3 region has the DNA TGTGCCAGCAGCCGAACACAGGGCAATGAGCAGTTCTTC. This sequence encodes CASSRTQGNEQFF.

This chain uses TRBV2 with TRBJ1-5; 7 bases line up with TRBD1. CDR3 length equals 14 residues. V lost 8 bases and J lost 2; bases outside the gene matches: 6. Germline CDR1 reads SNHLY; CDR2 reads FYNNEI. The CDR3 sequence is CASRQGMRNQPQHF. CDR3 coding DNA: TGTGCCAGCCGACAGGGTATGCGCAATCAGCCCCAGCATTTT.

V usage is TRBV7-3 and J usage is TRBJ2-7; either TRBD1 or TRBD2 may supply D (5 bases each). The CDR3 loop spans 16 amino acids. With 3 bases removed from V and 2 bases from J, the gap between germline ends came to 17 bases. The germline V gene has CDR1 SGHTA and CDR2 FQGTGA. The CDR3 DNA follows: TGTGCCAGCAGCTTCCAGGGAGTTTATACCACCTACGAGCAGTACTTC. It is translated as CASSFQGVYTTYEQYF.

The genes are TRBV9 and TRBJ2-5; 10 bases align to TRBD1. Germline assignment: CDR1 SGDLS and CDR2 YYNGEE. Trimming removed 2 bases from V and 7 bases from J; junction bases left unmatched: 8. This CDR3 spans 15 amino acids. As DNA, the CDR3 is TGTGCCAGCAGCGTCTCTCCCGGGACAGGGGCGACCCAGTACTTC. This sequence encodes CASSVSPGTGATQYF.

The chain recombines TRBV4-2 with TRBJ2-5; tentatively, D is TRBD2 (6 bases). From germline, CDR1 is LGHNA and CDR2 YNFKEQ. The CDR3 contains 17 residues. Trimming removed 0 bases from V and 1 base from J, with 15 bases in between. In DNA form, the CDR3 reads TGTGCCAGCAGCCAAGATACGGCGGGACGATCCCAAGAGACCCAGTACTTC. This gives the protein CASSQDTAGRSQETQYF.

This sequence joins TRBV19 and TRBJ2-1; D is perhaps TRBD2 (5 bases). V shed 4 bases and J shed 0 bases, with 16 bases lying between them. CDR3 length equals 17 residues. In germline, CDR1 is LNHDA, CDR2 SQIVND (reference sequence). In DNA form, the CDR3 reads TGTGCCAGTAGTAAGTCGAGGGAGCGGAGCTCCTACAATGAGCAGTTCTTC. This translates into CASSKSRERSSYNEQFF.

J is TRBJ1-4 and V is TRBV7-9; 7 bases align to TRBD1. Germline V gene lookup returns CDR1 SEHNR and CDR2 FQNEAQ (reference sequence). V dropped 4 bases and J dropped 7; count of bases not matched to a gene: 6. The CDR3 has 14 amino acids. CDR3 coding DNA: TGTGCCAGCAGCTCCACTCGGGACAGTGAAAAACTGTTTTTT. This encodes CASSSTRDSEKLFF.

The chain uses TRBV3-1 (or the pseudogene TRBV3-2) and TRBJ2-3; TRBD2 matches at 15 bases. With 4 bases clipped from V and 2 bases from J, the junction kept 7 bases outside the gene matches. The germline gives CDR1 LGHDT, CDR2 YNNKEL (reference sequence). The length of the CDR3 is 18 residues. The CDR3 is CASSRGLAGGPITDTQYF. The DNA for the CDR3 is TGTGCCAGCAGCCGCGGACTAGCGGGAGGGCCAATCACAGATACGCAGTATTTT.